This T cell receptor (beta chain) originates from a study of OX40 agonist ivuxolimab in advanced cancers. For the study in its entirety: Ivuxolimab was a fully human IgG2 agonistic monoclonal antibody targeting the costimulatory receptor OX40 (CD134). In the dose-escalation cohort, 82.7% of patients were male, and the mean age was about 55 years, with a range of about 23 to 85. Intravenous ivuxolimab was administered to patients every 2 weeks at six dose levels: 0.01, 0.1, 0.3, 1.5, 3 and 10 mg/kg. The purpose of peripheral TCRbeta sequencing was to test whether ivuxolimab changed TCR sequence diversity and led to clonal T-cell expansion. Three dose-escalation patients achieved partial responses, one with hepatocellular carcinoma and two with cutaneous melanoma. The paper reports the monotherapy dose-escalation portion (N of about 56 patients) of the phase I ivuxolimab trial. Among the roughly 50 dose-escalation patients, roughly 20 had hepatocellular carcinoma, about 15 melanoma, 9 renal cell carcinoma and 9 head and neck cancer. Patients were allowed to have had prior anti-PD-1, anti-PD-L1 or anti-CTLA-4 therapy, and 40% of the dose-escalation patients had previously received checkpoint inhibitors. Here is what the overall study found, with its caveats: The antigen specificity of the clonally expanded peripheral T cells was not determined. At doses from 0.1 to 3.0 mg/kg, clonal expansion was seen in both CD4+ and CD8+ blood T cells between baseline and week 6. After ivuxolimab, CD8+ T cells had more expanded clones than CD4+ T cells on average. Low levels of normalized T-cell clonal expansion were also seen in some nonresponding patients. In partial responders in the 0.1-3.0 mg/kg groups, normalized peripheral clonal expansion was found to be among the lowest, especially among CD8+ T cells.

The trial excluded patients who had a history of autoimmune disease or who were on systemic immunosuppression. Peripheral blood for TCR sequencing was collected from all dose cohorts at baseline, on cycle 4 day 1, and on cycle 7 day 1. Samples were obtained from an open-label, multicenter, first-in-human phase I dose-escalation trial of ivuxolimab. Adults with locally advanced or metastatic melanoma, renal cell, hepatocellular, or head and neck squamous cell carcinoma were enrolled in the trial. CD4+ and CD8+ T cells were sorted separately from peripheral blood before TCR sequencing. In regard to this clone: What this receptor recognizes is not known. No clone much larger than this one lies a single base away; base qualities are absent. The identical CDR3 is also encoded by other nucleotide sequences in the sample.

To sequence the TCRbeta CDR3 region, genomic DNA was isolated from the sorted cells. TCRbeta CDR3 regions were sequenced using the immunoSEQ Assay. Not all clones reach the TCRdb copy of this immuneACCESS table, which keeps in-frame sequences only. Checked studies attribute under half of the gap to unresolved V genes and leave the rest unexplained. For this sample there are roughly 50,000 clones; under 85% appear just once. The ten largest account for just under 6.5% of the sample. This receptor was identified in an adult with an advanced solid tumor such as melanoma, head and neck, liver or kidney cancer. This specimen was CD4+ or CD8+ T cells sorted from blood, taken in a trial of the OX40 agonist ivuxolimab.

The CDR3 reads CASRAGGQGVPWAFF. The DNA sequence is as follows: TGTGCCAGCAGAGCCGGGGGACAGGGGGTCCCCTGGGCTTTCTTT. The rearrangement combines TRBV6-6 with TRBJ1-1, with 11 bases in between that match TRBD1. Reading from cysteine to phenylalanine, the CDR3 counts 15 amino acids. The DNA shown is the 45-base CDR3, in frame from base 1. The germline V gene encodes CDR1 MNHNY and CDR2 SVGAGI (reference sequence). V trim: 6 bases; J trim: 11 bases; unmatched bases: 14.